The 26 T cell receptor beta chains listed next were all sequenced from one sample in a study of OX40 agonist ivuxolimab in advanced cancers. Sequenced by immunoSEQ multiplex PCR; TCRdb stores in-frame clones only, minus some. Of roughly 90,000 clones listed, 70% to 90% are singletons. The sequenced sample was CD4+ or CD8+ T cells sorted from blood, obtained in a trial of the OX40 agonist ivuxolimab. The receptor set was obtained from an adult with an advanced solid tumor such as melanoma, head and neck, liver or kidney cancer.

This chain joins TRBV9 and TRBJ1-3; 7 positions agree with TRBD1. V shed 2 bases and J 0 bases; nucleotides not matched to a gene: 2. The CDR3 has 15 amino acids. The V gene's germline CDR1 is SGDLS and CDR2 YYNGEE. The CDR3 region has the DNA TGTGCCAGCAGCGTGGGACAGTCCTCTGGAAACACCATATATTTT. This codes for CASSVGQSSGNTIYF. The full variable domain, with the rest looked up from reference TRBV9 and TRBJ1-3, is DSGVTQTPKHLITATGQRVTLRCSPRSGDLSVYWYQQSLDQGLQFLIQYYNGEERAKGNILERFSAQQFPDLHSELNLSSLELGDSALYFCASSVGQSSGNTIYFGEGSWLTVV.

The rearrangement uses TRBV7-2 and TRBJ2-1; TRBD2 agrees at 11 bases. The CDR3 has 15 residues. Germline loops: CDR1 SGHTA, CDR2 FQGNSA. With 2 bases clipped from V and 5 bases from J, the junction kept 2 bases outside the gene matches. CDR3 region: CASSLLAGGNNEQFF. DNA for the CDR3: TGTGCCAGCAGCTTATTAGCGGGGGGGAACAATGAGCAGTTCTTC.

This chain links TRBV4-2 with TRBJ1-6; the D is unclear. Germline assignment: CDR1 LGHNA and CDR2 YNFKEQ. This CDR3 region has 18 residues. V lost 4 bases, J lost 0 bases, and 16 bases lay in between. In DNA form, the CDR3 reads TGTGCCAGCAGCCCCCAGAGTAGGCACAGCTCCTATAATTCACCCCTCCACTTT. As protein: CASSPQSRHSSYNSPLHF.

This clone was seen a single time. The chain combines TRBV19 with TRBJ2-7, with TRBD1 matching over 9 bases. CDR1 LNHDA and CDR2 SQIVND come from the germline V gene (reference sequence). The CDR3 loop spans 15 amino acids. V lost 7 bases to trimming and J lost 2 bases; unmatched junction nucleotides: 9. The CDR3 loop reads CASTATGTGTYEQYF. CDR3 nucleotide sequence: TGTGCCAGTACCGCTACCGGGACAGGGACCTACGAGCAGTACTTC. The full variable domain, completed using reference TRBV19 and TRBJ2-7, is DGGITQSPKYLFRKEGQNVTLSCEQNLNHDAMYWYRQDPGQGLRLIYYSQIVNDFQKGDIAEGYSVSREKKESFPLTVTSAQKNPTAFYLCASTATGTGTYEQYFGPGTRLTVT.

This clone was seen more than once but under ten times. V usage is TRBV29-1 and J usage is TRBJ1-2; 12 bases are shared with TRBD1. This CDR3 has 15 amino acids. V gave up 2 bases and J gave up 6 bases; unmatched junction bases: 7. Germline-derived CDR1 and CDR2 are SQVTM and ANQGSEA. The CDR3 nucleotides are TGCAGCGTTGAATTGGGACAGGGGGCGCGGAATGGCTACACCTTC. Translation gives CSVELGQGARNGYTF.

The chain combines TRBV6-1 with TRBJ1-5; unclear D gene. Germline V gives CDR1 MNHNS, CDR2 SASEGT. The ends were cut back, 1 base at V and 1 base at J, with 2 bases in the middle. The CDR3 covers 13 residues. Written as DNA, the CDR3 is TGTGCCAGCAGTGAAGAAAGCAATCAGCCCCAGCATTTT. Amino acid sequence: CASSEESNQPQHF.

The genes are TRBV11-2 and TRBJ2-5; no reliable D call. V was shortened by 5 bases and J by 5 bases, with 15 bases between the two germline ends. Germline CDR1 SGHAT, CDR2 FQNNGV. The CDR3 is made up of 14 amino acids. The CDR3 bases are TGTGCCAGCAGCCCTCCCTTCCCGGGCGAGACCCAGTACTTC. It yields the protein CASSPPFPGETQYF.

The rearrangement links TRBV5-1 to TRBJ1-2; TRBD1 might be the D (5 bases). From germline, CDR1 is SGHRS and CDR2 YFSETQ. The CDR3 spans 14 residues. Trimming took off 3 bases at V and 8 bases at J, with 17 bases between the two ends. CDR3 in amino acids: CASSSLGPRGGYTF. Written as DNA, the CDR3 is TGCGCCAGCAGCTCCCTGGGACCGCGGGGGGGCTACACCTTC.

V and J are TRBV10-3 and TRBJ2-1; D is ambiguous. V was pared by 2 bases and J by 8 bases, with 7 bases between. This CDR3 is 12 amino acids long. In germline, CDR1 is ENHRY, CDR2 SYGVKD. The CDR3 sequence is CAISETRYEQFF. The DNA of the CDR3 is TGTGCCATCAGTGAGACCCGATATGAGCAGTTCTTC.

The J gene is TRBJ2-1, the V gene TRBV7-3; D uncertain. CDR3 size: 14 residues. Germline assignment: CDR1 SGHTA and CDR2 FQGTGA. The V and J ends lost 3 bases and 5 bases respectively, with 11 bases between them. The CDR3 sequence is CASSLGPQNNEQFF. The CDR3 DNA sequence: TGTGCCAGCAGCTTGGGCCCGCAAAACAATGAGCAGTTCTTC.

The chain employs TRBV27 and TRBJ2-3; the match to TRBD1 covers 11 bases. This CDR3 is built from 18 residues. From germline, CDR1 is MNHEY and CDR2 SMNVEV (reference sequence). Germline trimming cut 5 bases from V and 0 bases from J; bases unmatched to any gene: 10. The chain's CDR3 is CASSILPGQGASTDTQYF. The DNA for the CDR3 is TGTGCCAGCAGTATTCTTCCCGGACAGGGGGCTAGCACAGATACGCAGTATTTT.

The gene calls are TRBV7-2 and TRBJ2-1; 7 bases line up with TRBD2. CDR3 size: 12 residues. Unmatched junction bases numbered 6, after V lost 1 base and J lost 15 bases. CDR1 is SGHTA, CDR2 FQGNSA, per germline. This CDR3 reads CASSLGLASLFF. CDR3 bases: TGTGCCAGCAGCTTAGGACTAGCTAGTCTGTTCTTC.

The chain uses TRBV6-6 and TRBJ1-4; D gene uncertain. V was trimmed by 2 bases and J by 7 bases, leaving 11 bases between them. Looked up from germline, CDR1 is MNHNY and CDR2 is SVGAGI (reference sequence). This CDR3 has 14 residues. The CDR3 reads CASSYEGRGEKLFF. The CDR3 DNA sequence: TGTGCCAGCAGTTACGAGGGAAGAGGTGAAAAACTGTTTTTT.

This chain joins TRBV6-5 and TRBJ2-7, with a weak D call TRBD2 (6 bases). CDR3 size: 13 residues. The V gene lost 8 bases and the J gene lost 2 bases, with 13 bases spanning the gap. Germline CDR1 is MNHEY and CDR2 is SVGAGI. The CDR3: CASGGDPTYEQYF. The CDR3 coding sequence is TGTGCCAGCGGAGGGGATCCCACCTACGAGCAGTACTTC.

The J gene is TRBJ1-1, the V gene TRBV7-2; tentatively, D is TRBD1 (5 bases). The CDR3 covers 15 residues. The germline V gene has CDR1 SGHTA and CDR2 FQGNSA. The ends were cut back, 8 bases at V and 0 bases at J, with 16 bases in the middle. The CDR3 reads CASQTSGTLNTEAFF. Written as DNA, the CDR3 is TGTGCCAGCCAAACATCCGGGACCCTGAACACTGAAGCTTTCTTT.

The genes are TRBV18 and TRBJ2-7, with 9 bases lining up with TRBD1. Germline V gene lookup returns CDR1 KGHSH and CDR2 LQKENI. Germline trimming cut 4 bases from V and 6 bases from J; bases unmatched to any gene: 10. This CDR3 has 15 amino acids. Here the CDR3 reads CASSQTADRGSEQYF. Written as DNA, the CDR3 is TGTGCCAGCTCACAAACTGCGGACAGGGGCTCCGAGCAGTACTTC.

This clone was seen more than once but under ten times. This chain uses TRBV30 with TRBJ1-5; D gene ambiguous. V lost 5 bases to trimming and J lost 9 bases, with 14 bases between them. CDR1 and CDR2 from the germline V gene are GTSNPN and SVGIG (reference sequence). The CDR3 contains 12 residues. Here the CDR3 reads CAWSVHLGPQHF. The CDR3 nucleotides are TGTGCCTGGTCCGTCCACTTGGGGCCCCAGCATTTT.

The chain joins TRBV5-4 to TRBJ2-5; 8 positions agree with TRBD2. This CDR3 spans 13 amino acids. Trimming at V came to 2 bases and at J to 9 bases, leaving 6 bases not matched to a gene. Germline V lookup: CDR1 SGHNT, CDR2 YYREEE (reference sequence). CDR3 region: CASSFQRGTSQYF. Written as DNA, the CDR3 is TGTGCCAGCAGCTTTCAGCGGGGGACGTCCCAGTACTTC.

The rearrangement uses TRBV18 and TRBJ2-4, with TRBD2 matching over 11 bases. Per the germline V gene, CDR1 is KGHSH and CDR2 is LQKENI. J was trimmed by 0 bases and V by 1 base; bases with no gene match: 8. The CDR3 covers 19 residues. CDR3 coding DNA: TGTGCCAGCTCACCACAAGTTGTAGGACTAGCGGGAGCCAAAAACATTCAGTACTTC. Encoded protein: CASSPQVVGLAGAKNIQYF. Using reference TRBV18 and TRBJ2-4 for the parts outside the CDR3, the full variable domain is NAGVMQNPRHLVRRRGQEARLRCSPMKGHSHVYWYRQLPEEGLKFMVYLQKENIIDESGMPKERFSAEFPKEGPSILRIQQVVRGDSAAYFCASSPQVVGLAGAKNIQYFGAGTRLSVL.

The chain couples TRBV28 to TRBJ2-2; perhaps TRBD1 as D (5 bases). Trimming cost V 5 bases and J 6 bases, with 19 bases left between them. The CDR3 is made up of 16 amino acids. Germline V gives CDR1 MDHEN, CDR2 SYDVKM. The CDR3 DNA follows: TGTGCCAGCAGTCCGCTTTCAGGGAAAAGGTCCGGGGAGCTGTTTTTT. This translates into CASSPLSGKRSGELFF.

The genes are TRBV9 and TRBJ1-5; TRBD1 aligns across 8 bases. Germline lookup yields CDR1 SGDLS and CDR2 YYNGEE. The CDR3 totals 15 residues. V was pared by 0 bases and J by 5 bases, with 4 bases of the junction left unmatched. CDR3 protein: CASSVGQGRDQPQHF. The CDR3 nucleotides are TGTGCCAGCAGCGTAGGACAGGGGAGGGATCAGCCCCAGCATTTT.

The chain is built from TRBV18 and TRBJ2-1, with 9 bases aligning to TRBD1. After removal of 2 bases from V and 9 bases from J, the junction contained 5 bases not matched to a gene. Germline V gene data show CDR1 as KGHSH and CDR2 as LQKENI. CDR3 size: 14 residues. The CDR3 region has the DNA TGTGCCAGCTCACCAGGGACAGGGTATGGTGAGCAGTTCTTC. Translation: CASSPGTGYGEQFF.

In this sample, this clone turned up once. V gene TRBV28 combines with J gene TRBJ1-2; TRBD1 is a possible D gene (5 bases). Germline V gene data show CDR1 as MDHEN and CDR2 as SYDVKM. The V end was cut by 6 bases, the J end by 4 bases, with 12 bases between. The CDR3 is 13 residues long. The CDR3 coding sequence is TGTGCCAGCAGGAACGACAGAACCTATGGCTACACCTTC. It encodes CASRNDRTYGYTF.

V and J are TRBV10-3 and TRBJ2-7, with D possibly being TRBD2 (5 bases). The germline CDR1 and CDR2 sequences are ENHRY and SYGVKD. Between the trimmed V and J ends, which lost 11 bases and 8 bases, there was a span of 25 bases. This CDR3 spans 14 amino acids. The CDR3 nucleotides read TGTGCCTCCGGAGGCCTCGCTCCACCGGCTCAGCAGTACTTC. Amino acid sequence: CASGGLAPPAQQYF.

CDR3 DNA: TGCACCAGCAGCCAAGGGGTGGGATGTGAGCAGTTCTTC. Encoded protein: CTSSQGVGCEQFF. J is TRBJ2-1 and V is TRBV1. TRBV1 is listed as a pseudogene. This CDR3 spans 13 amino acids.

The V and J genes are TRBV6-5 and TRBJ1-1; 7 bases map to TRBD1. Germline CDR1 and CDR2: MNHEY and SVGAGI. This CDR3 has 15 amino acids. V shed 5 bases and J 1 base; nucleotides not matched to a gene: 7. The DNA for the CDR3 is TGTGCCAGCAGTCCCCTAGGACAGGCGAACACTGAAGCTTTCTTT. This encodes CASSPLGQANTEAFF.